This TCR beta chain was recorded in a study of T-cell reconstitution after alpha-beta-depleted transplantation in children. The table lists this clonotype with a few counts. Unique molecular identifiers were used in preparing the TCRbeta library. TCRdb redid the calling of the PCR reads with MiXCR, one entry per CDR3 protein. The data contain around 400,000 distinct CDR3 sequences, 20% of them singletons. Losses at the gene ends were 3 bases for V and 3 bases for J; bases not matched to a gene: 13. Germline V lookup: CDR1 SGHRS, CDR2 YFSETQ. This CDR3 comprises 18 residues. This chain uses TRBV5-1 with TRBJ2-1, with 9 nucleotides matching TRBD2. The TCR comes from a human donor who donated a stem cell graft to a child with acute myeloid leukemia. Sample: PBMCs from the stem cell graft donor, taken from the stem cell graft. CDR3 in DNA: TGCGCCAGCAGCTCTTCCTCCTATAGCGGGAGAGGCTACAATGAGCAGTTCTTC. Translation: CASSSSSYSGRGYNEQFF.